The entry below describes one T cell receptor beta chain. What it binds is not known. This CDR3 is 12 amino acids long. Trimming left V 3 bases short and J 2 bases short, with 4 bases between. Germline V CDR1 and CDR2: SGDLS, YYNGEE. This specimen comes from a study of shared clonotypes between healthy human individuals. The study, taken as a whole, reports: What limited the represented genetic and exposure-history diversity was the small number of donors.

Profiling relied on immunoSEQ multiplex PCR, and the TCRdb table lists in-frame clones only, not all of them. In the table there are 450,000 to 600,000 clones, about four fifths of which are singletons. About 90 million PBMCs per unsorted sample were used for genomic DNA. This clonotype was sampled from a woman aged 35 to 49 in good health. Some clones in this sample may be carry-over from other donors' samples. What was sequenced was PBMCs. The genes are TRBV9 and TRBJ2-3; D gene uncertain. The CDR3 sequence: CASSAYTDTQYF. As DNA, the CDR3 is TGTGCCAGCAGCGCTTACACAGATACGCAGTATTTT.